These 3 T cell receptor beta chains came from one sample sequenced in a study of response to subunit inactivated influenza vaccine. One entry per CDR3 protein, called by TCRdb with MiXCR from the RT-PCR reads. Of about 570,000 distinct CDR3 sequences in the sample, about 10% are singletons; the top ten hold 9.5% to 12%. This sample was also put to use in a study of T cells expressing NK-cell markers. That paper adds: TCR beta cDNA was generated via 5'RACE template switching incorporating UMIs.

The starting material was PBMCs from blood, obtained on the day of vaccination. These receptors all come from a middle-aged man who received an inactivated influenza vaccine.

The chain carries TRBV27 and TRBJ2-5, with TRBD1 matching over 7 bases. The germline CDR1 and CDR2 sequences are MNHEY and SMNVEV (reference sequence). The CDR3 sequence is 16 residues long. After removal of 4 bases from V and 7 bases from J, the junction contained 15 bases not matched to a gene. The CDR3 reads CASSSLRQGTSGTQYF. CDR3 nucleotides: TGTGCCAGCAGTTCTCTCAGACAGGGCACTTCGGGGACCCAGTACTTC.

This clonotype was seen a few times. The chain joins TRBV10-3 to TRBJ1-2, with a tentative D call TRBD1 (6 bases). This CDR3 has 13 residues. V was clipped by 2 bases and J by 8 bases, with 12 bases between them. Germline CDR1 and CDR2: ENHRY and SYGVKD. CDR3 loop: CAISETGTIGYTF. CDR3 DNA: TGTGCCATCAGTGAGACCGGGACAATCGGCTACACCTTC.

This clonotype came up a few times. The V call is TRBV4-2, the J call TRBJ2-5, with D hard to call. The germline V gene has CDR1 LGHNA and CDR2 YNFKEQ. The CDR3 is 14 amino acids. Trimming left V 0 bases short and J 7 bases short, with 12 bases between. CDR3: CASSQDLGSWTQYF. CDR3 nucleotides: TGTGCCAGCAGCCAAGATTTGGGTAGTTGGACCCAGTACTTC.